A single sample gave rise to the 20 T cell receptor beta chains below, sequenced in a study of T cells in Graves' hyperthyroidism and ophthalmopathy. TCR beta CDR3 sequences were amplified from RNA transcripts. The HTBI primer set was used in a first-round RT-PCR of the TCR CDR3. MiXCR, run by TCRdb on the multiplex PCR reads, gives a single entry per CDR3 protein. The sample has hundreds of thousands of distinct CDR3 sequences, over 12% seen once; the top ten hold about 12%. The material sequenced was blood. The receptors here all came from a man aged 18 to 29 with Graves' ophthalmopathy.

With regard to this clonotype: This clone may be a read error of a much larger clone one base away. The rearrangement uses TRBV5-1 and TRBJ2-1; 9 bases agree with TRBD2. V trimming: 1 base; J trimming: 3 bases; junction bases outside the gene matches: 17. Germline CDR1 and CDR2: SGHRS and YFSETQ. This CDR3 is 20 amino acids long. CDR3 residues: CASSLRTGGGGRGNYNEQFF. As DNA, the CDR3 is TGCGCCAGCAGCTTGAGAACTGGCGGGGGGGGCCGAGGGAACTACAATGAGCAGTTCTTC.

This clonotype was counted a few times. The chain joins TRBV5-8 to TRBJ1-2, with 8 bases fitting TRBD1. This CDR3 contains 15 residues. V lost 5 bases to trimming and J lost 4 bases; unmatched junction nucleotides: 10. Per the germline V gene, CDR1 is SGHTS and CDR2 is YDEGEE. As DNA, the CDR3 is TGTGCCAGCAGTCCCGACAGGGGTGAAGCCTATGGCTACACCTTC. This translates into CASSPDRGEAYGYTF.

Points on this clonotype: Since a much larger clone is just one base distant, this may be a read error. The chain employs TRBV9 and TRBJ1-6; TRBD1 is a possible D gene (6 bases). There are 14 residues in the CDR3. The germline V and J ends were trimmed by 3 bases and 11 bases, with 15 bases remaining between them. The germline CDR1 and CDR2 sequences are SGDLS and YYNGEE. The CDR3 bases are TGTGCCAGCAGCGCATGGACAGAGAATCCACCCCTCCACTTT. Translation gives CASSAWTENPPLHF.

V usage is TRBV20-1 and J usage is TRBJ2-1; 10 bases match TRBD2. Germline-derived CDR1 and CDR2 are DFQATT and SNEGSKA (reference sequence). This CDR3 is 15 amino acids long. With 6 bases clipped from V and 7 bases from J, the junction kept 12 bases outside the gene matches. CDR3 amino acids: CSAKQLAGIGNEQFF. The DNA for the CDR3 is TGCAGTGCAAAGCAACTAGCGGGGATAGGGAATGAGCAGTTCTTC.

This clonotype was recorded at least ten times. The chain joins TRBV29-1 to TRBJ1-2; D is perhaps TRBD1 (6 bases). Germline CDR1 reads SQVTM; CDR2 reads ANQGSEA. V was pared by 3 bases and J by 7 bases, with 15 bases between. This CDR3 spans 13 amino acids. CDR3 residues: CSVEPPGEAGYTF. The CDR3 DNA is TGCAGCGTTGAGCCCCCAGGGGAAGCTGGCTACACCTTC. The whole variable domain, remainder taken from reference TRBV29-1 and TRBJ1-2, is SAVISQKPSRDICQRGTSLTIQCQVDSQVTMMFWYRQQPGQSLTLIATANQGSEATYESGFVIDKFPISRPNLTFSTLTVSNMSPEDSSIYLCSVEPPGEAGYTFGSGTRLTVV.

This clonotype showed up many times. The CDR3 sequence: CASSLWGSGTSNQPQHF. The CDR3 nucleotides are TGTGCCAGCAGTTTATGGGGCTCGGGGACTAGCAATCAGCCCCAGCATTTT. This rearrangement joins TRBV27 to TRBJ1-5; possible D gene TRBD1, 5 bases. The germline gives CDR1 MNHEY, CDR2 SMNVEV (reference sequence). The CDR3 contains 17 residues. The V and J ends lost 1 base and 0 bases respectively, with 13 bases between them.

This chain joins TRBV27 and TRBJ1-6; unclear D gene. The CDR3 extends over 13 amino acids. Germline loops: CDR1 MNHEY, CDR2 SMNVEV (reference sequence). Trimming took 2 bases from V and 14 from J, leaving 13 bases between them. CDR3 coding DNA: TGTGCCAGCAGTTTAACCCGGCTACGGGCCCTCCACTTT. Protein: CASSLTRLRALHF.

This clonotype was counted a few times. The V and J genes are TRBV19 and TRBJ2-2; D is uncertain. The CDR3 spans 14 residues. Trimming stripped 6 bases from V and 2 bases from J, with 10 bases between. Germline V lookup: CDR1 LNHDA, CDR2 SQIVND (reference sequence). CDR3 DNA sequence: TGTGCCAGTAGAATAATTGGTAACACCGGGGAGCTGTTTTTT. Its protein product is CASRIIGNTGELFF.

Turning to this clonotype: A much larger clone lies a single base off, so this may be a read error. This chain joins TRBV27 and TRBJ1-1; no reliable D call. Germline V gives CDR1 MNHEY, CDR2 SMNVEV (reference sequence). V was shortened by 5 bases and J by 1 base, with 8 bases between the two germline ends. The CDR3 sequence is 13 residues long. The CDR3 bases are TGTGCCAGCAGTCGGATGCCGAACACTGAAGCTTTCTTT. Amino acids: CASSRMPNTEAFF.

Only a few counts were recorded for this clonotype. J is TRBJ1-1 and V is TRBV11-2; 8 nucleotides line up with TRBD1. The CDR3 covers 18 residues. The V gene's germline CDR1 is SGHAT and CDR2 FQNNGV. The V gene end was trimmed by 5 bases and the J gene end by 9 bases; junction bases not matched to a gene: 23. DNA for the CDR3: TGTGCCAGCAGCCGGTCCCTTTATTTATCGGACAGGGTTAAGAAAGCTTTCTTT. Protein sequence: CASSRSLYLSDRVKKAFF. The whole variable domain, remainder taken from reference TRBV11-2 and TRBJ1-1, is EAGVAQSPRYKIIEKRQSVAFWCNPISGHATLYWYQQILGQGPKLLIQFQNNGVVDDSQLPKDRFSAERLKGVDSTLKIQPAKLEDSAVYLCASSRSLYLSDRVKKAFFGQGTRLTVV.

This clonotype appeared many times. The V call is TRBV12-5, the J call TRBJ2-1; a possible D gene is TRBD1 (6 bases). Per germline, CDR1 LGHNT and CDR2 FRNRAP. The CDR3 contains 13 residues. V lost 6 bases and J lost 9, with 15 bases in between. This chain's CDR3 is CASGTGTLAEQFF. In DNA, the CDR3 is TGTGCTAGTGGAACCGGGACACTTGCTGAGCAGTTCTTC.

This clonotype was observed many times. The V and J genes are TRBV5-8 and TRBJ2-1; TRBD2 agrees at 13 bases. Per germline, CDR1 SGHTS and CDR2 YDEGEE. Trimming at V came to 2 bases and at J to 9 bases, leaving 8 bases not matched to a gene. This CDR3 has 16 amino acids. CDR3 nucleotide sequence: TGTGCCAGCAGCTTACCCGGACTAGCGGGAGTGGCTGAGCAGTTCTTC. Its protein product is CASSLPGLAGVAEQFF.

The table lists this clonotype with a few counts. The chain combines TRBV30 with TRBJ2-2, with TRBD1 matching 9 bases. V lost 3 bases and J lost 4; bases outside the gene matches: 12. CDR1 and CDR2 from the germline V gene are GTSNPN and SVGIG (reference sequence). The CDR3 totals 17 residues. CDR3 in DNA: TGTGCCTGGAGCAGGATCCTTACAGGGGGCAGCACCGGGGAGCTGTTTTTT. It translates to CAWSRILTGGSTGELFF.

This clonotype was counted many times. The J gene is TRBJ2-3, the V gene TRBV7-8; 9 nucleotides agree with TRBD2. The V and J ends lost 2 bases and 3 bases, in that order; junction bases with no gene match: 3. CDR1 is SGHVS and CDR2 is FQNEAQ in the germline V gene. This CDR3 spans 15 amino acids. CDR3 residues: CASSLIAGVTDTQYF. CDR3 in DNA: TGTGCCAGCAGCTTAATAGCGGGAGTTACAGATACGCAGTATTTT.

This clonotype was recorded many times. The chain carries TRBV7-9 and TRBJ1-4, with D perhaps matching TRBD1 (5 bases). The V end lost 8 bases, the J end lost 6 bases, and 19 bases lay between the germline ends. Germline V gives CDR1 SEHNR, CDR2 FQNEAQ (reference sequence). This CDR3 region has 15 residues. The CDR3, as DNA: TGTGCCAGCGCTACCTTGTCAGGGATCGATGAAAAACTGTTTTTT. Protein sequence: CASATLSGIDEKLFF.

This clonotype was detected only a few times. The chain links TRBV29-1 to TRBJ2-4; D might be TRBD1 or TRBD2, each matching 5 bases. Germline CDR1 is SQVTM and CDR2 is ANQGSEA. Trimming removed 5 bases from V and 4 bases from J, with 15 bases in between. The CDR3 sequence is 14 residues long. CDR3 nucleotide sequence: TGCAGCGTTCGATTGGGACGGTTAAAAAACATTCAGTACTTC. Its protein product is CSVRLGRLKNIQYF.

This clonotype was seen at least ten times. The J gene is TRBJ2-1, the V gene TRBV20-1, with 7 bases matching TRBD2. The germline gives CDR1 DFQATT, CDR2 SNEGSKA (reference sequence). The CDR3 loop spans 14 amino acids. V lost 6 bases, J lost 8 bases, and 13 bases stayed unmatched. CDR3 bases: TGCAGTGCAGAGACTGGCGGGAGCGGAGATGAGCAGTTCTTC. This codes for CSAETGGSGDEQFF.

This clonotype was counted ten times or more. CDR3 residues: CASSDPGLATYEQYF. CDR3 DNA: TGTGCCAGCTCAGACCCGGGACTAGCGACTTACGAGCAGTACTTC. The V and J genes are TRBV6-1 and TRBJ2-7; TRBD2 matches 10 bases. The V gene end was trimmed by 8 bases and the J gene end by 4 bases; junction bases not matched to a gene: 11. CDR3 length: 15 amino acids. Germline CDR1 and CDR2: MNHNS and SASEGT.

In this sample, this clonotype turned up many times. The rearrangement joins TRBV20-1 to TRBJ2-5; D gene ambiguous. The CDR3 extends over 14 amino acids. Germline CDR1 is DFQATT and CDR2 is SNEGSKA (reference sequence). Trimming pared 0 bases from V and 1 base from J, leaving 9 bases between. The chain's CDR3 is CSARDLVAQETQYF. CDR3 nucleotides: TGCAGTGCTAGAGATCTGGTGGCCCAAGAGACCCAGTACTTC.

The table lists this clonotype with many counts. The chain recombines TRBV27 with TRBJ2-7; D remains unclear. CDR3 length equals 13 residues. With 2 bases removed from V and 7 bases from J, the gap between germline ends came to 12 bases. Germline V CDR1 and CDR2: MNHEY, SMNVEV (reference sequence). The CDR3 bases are TGTGCCAGCAGTTTAGCACAAGCTAGGGAGCAGTACTTC. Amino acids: CASSLAQAREQYF.